Included here is one TCR beta chain sequence, with context. The record originates from a study of T cells in women clearing cervical HPV infection. Background on the study: Control women cleared a single incident HPV16 infection within 12 months.

The repertoire was sequenced with immunoSEQ multiplex PCR; TCRdb's copy has only in-frame clones and lacks some. The table lists under 50,000 clones. The source of this sequence is a woman aged 18-70 years with a cervical HPV16 infection that either progressed to CIN3+ or cleared (not recorded which). Sequenced sample: blood buffy coat.

CDR3 bases read: TGTGCCAGCGGACGGGGGGAAAAA. Translating gives CASGRGEK. The full CDR3 sequence reads CASGRGEKLFF. The V and J genes are TRBV5-5 and TRBJ1-4; a weak D match, TRBD1 (5 bases). The read terminates 3 residues ahead of where the CDR3 ends, so the germline J gene completes it. This CDR3 is built from 11 residues. CDR1 and CDR2 (germline): SGHKS, YYEKEE (reference sequence). The germline V and J ends were trimmed by 7 bases and 8 bases, with 9 bases remaining between them.